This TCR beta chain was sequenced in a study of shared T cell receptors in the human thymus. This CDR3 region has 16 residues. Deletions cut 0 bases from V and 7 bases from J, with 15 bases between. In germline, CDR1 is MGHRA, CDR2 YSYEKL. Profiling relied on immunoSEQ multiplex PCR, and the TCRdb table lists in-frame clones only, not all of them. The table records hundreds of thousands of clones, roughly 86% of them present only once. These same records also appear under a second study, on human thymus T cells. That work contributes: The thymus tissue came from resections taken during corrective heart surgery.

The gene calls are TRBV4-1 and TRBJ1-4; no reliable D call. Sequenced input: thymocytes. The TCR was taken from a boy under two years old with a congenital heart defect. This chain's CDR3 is CASSQEPGPAGEKLFF. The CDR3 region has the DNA TGCGCCAGCAGCCAAGAACCGGGCCCGGCGGGTGAAAAACTGTTTTTT.